This paragraph reports one T cell receptor beta chain. Its antigen is unknown. Per-base quality was not reported, and no clone a single base away is much larger than it. This sample was included in a study of IL-17A CD8 T cells in psoriatic arthritis synovium. Regarding the study in general: The study aimed to define the phenotype, molecular profile and function of synovial IL-17A+CD8+ T cells in psoriatic arthritis pathogenesis. Overall study outcomes, separate from this receptor: Only a few patients were included in the TCR sequencing, a limited sample size that the authors acknowledged. Although some individual clones took up over 5% of the repertoire, most synovial CD8+ subsets stayed polyclonal. In a couple of patients, many Tc17 clones were shared with the synovial Tc1 population, giving Morisita overlap indices above 0.8. Synovial Tc17 cells in psoriatic arthritis were shown by TCRbeta sequencing to be polyclonal (median clonality about 0.078). Cells were obtained from synovial fluid rather than synovial tissue, because no psoriatic arthritis synovial tissue samples were available.

CD3+ T cells were isolated magnetically, stimulated for about 1.5 hours with PMA and ionomycin, and then labeled using IL-17A and IFNgamma cytokine secretion assays. Synovial fluid effusions were aspirated from actively inflamed joints of psoriatic arthritis patients. For each patient, synovial fluid served as the source from which three memory CD8+ T cell populations were isolated by sorting: Tc1 cells (IL-17A-IFNgamma+), Tc17 cells (IL-17A+) and the bulk memory fraction, allowing their TCR repertoires to be compared. The psoriatic arthritis patients fulfilled the Classification of Psoriatic Arthritis Study Group (CASPAR) criteria. Cells secreting cytokines were also stained with a viability dye and with anti-CD3, CD8, CD14 and CD4 antibodies, then sorted on a BD FACSAria. TCRbeta sequencing was performed on sorted synovial fluid CD8+ T cell subsets from three patients with psoriatic arthritis. Synovial fluid mononuclear cells were isolated using Lymphoprep and were cryopreserved in liquid nitrogen prior to use. Roughly 53% fetal calf serum and around 9.6% dimethyl sulfoxide were contained in the cryopreservation medium.

DNA was extracted (Qiagen), and TCRbeta V-D-J rearrangements were subjected to bias-controlled amplification followed by high-throughput sequencing (immunoSEQ; Adaptive Biotech). The authors' analysis ran thus. Productive sequences were analyzed at sequence level using the immunoSEQ Analyzer platform. Clonality was calculated as 1 minus Pielou's evenness, so values run from 0 (highly polyclonal) up to 1 (monoclonal). How much repertoires overlapped between subsets was quantified with the Morisita index, which goes from 0 (no similarity) to 1 (complete similarity). TCRdb retrieved this table from immuneACCESS and kept in-frame rearrangements only. Not all clones are present; in checked studies, unresolved V genes account for under half, and no reason is known for the remainder. Clone size and V and J calls were adopted from that table, with D and trimming inferred from the DNA. This sample is represented by 1,000 to 1,500 clones; 70% to 85% of them were singletons. Together, the top ten hold around 15% of the sample.

Source material: IL-17A+ (IFN-gamma+/-) memory CD8+ T cells from synovial fluid. In light of the paper, this sample's cell subset or site label describes: IL-17A+IFNgamma+/- memory CD8+ (Tc17) cells. The sequence derives from a human donor with psoriatic arthritis.

Here the CDR3 is given as CASSLVRGPSNQPQHF. The DNA reads TGTGCCAGCAGCTTAGTCAGGGGACCTAGCAATCAGCCCCAGCATTTT. Recombination connected TRBV7-8 to TRBJ1-5; TRBD1 is a possible D gene, resting on 6 matching bases. CDR1 and CDR2 were assigned from the germline V gene as SGHVS and FQNEAQ. Counted from cysteine to phenylalanine, this CDR3 has 16 amino acids. Of all the DNA, just the CDR3 is kept, 48 bases in frame from base 1. Cut back by 1 base and 0 bases, the V and J ends lie 10 bases apart.